Below are 11 T cell receptor beta chains sequenced from a single sample in a study of T cell responses to AZD1222 COVID-19 vaccine. Sequenced by immunoSEQ multiplex PCR; TCRdb stores in-frame clones only, minus some. The profile shows under 50,000 clones, 88% of them singletons. The specimen was peripheral blood, collected 28 days after the second dose of the MenACWY control vaccine. The receptors were gathered from an adult who received the MenACWY meningococcal vaccine as a control.

This clone has just a few counts. This chain links TRBV4-2 with TRBJ1-2, with 10 bases aligning to TRBD1. Germline values: CDR1 LGHNA, CDR2 YNFKEQ. The V gene end was trimmed by 1 base and the J gene end by 4 bases; junction bases not matched to a gene: 9. The CDR3 is 17 residues long. The CDR3, as DNA: TGTGCCAGCAGCCAAGGGGACAGGGGTTCCCAGGTCTATGGCTACACCTTC. Amino acid sequence: CASSQGDRGSQVYGYTF.

This chain uses TRBV6-5 with TRBJ2-3, with 12 bases fitting TRBD2. Germline V lookup: CDR1 MNHEY, CDR2 SVGAGI. The CDR3 contains 14 residues. The trim removed 6 bases at V and 5 bases at J, leaving 3 bases unmatched. The CDR3 loop is CASRTGLAGDTQYF. DNA of the CDR3: TGTGCCAGCAGGACGGGACTAGCGGGAGATACGCAGTATTTT.

The rearrangement links TRBV5-6 to TRBJ2-1; D is possibly TRBD1 or TRBD2 (7 bases each). Trimming removed 6 bases from V and 6 bases from J, with 25 bases in between. Germline CDR1 SGHDT, CDR2 YYEEEE. This CDR3 has 17 residues. The CDR3 DNA follows: TGTGCCAGCAATCCGGCGTCAGGGGGGGCATTGGGCAATGAGCAGTTCTTC. This translates into CASNPASGGALGNEQFF. Together with reference TRBV5-6 and TRBJ2-1, the CDR3 gives the full variable domain: DAGVTQSPTHLIKTRGQQVTLRCSPKSGHDTVSWYQQALGQGPQFIFQYYEEEERQRGNFPDRFSGHQFPNYSSELNVNALLLGDSALYLCASNPASGGALGNEQFFGPGTRLTVL.

CDR3 sequence reads: CASSLPGQGKNTEAFF. CDR3 DNA: TGTGCCAGCTCGTTACCGGGACAGGGGAAGAACACTGAAGCTTTCTTT. The chain joins TRBV18 to TRBJ1-1, with 10 bases aligning to TRBD1. The CDR3 totals 16 residues. Germline V gene lookup returns CDR1 KGHSH and CDR2 LQKENI. V shed 6 bases, J shed 1 base, and the junction held 8 bases outside the gene matches.

The V and J genes are TRBV11-2 and TRBJ2-1; tentative D call: TRBD2 (5 bases). Germline CDR1 is SGHAT and CDR2 is FQNNGV. This CDR3 has 14 amino acids. Trimming stripped 0 bases from V and 9 bases from J, with 12 bases between. CDR3 residues: CASSLEGSLSEQFF. The CDR3 region has the DNA TGTGCCAGCAGCTTAGAGGGGAGTTTGAGTGAGCAGTTCTTC.

This clone was seen a few times. V usage is TRBV2 and J usage is TRBJ1-6; D uncertain. The CDR3 is 12 residues long. Trimming cost V 7 bases and J 5 bases, with 6 bases left between them. The germline CDR1 and CDR2 sequences are SNHLY and FYNNEI. CDR3 residues: CASNRDNSPLHF. In DNA form, the CDR3 reads TGTGCCAGCAACCGTGATAATTCACCCCTCCACTTT.

The rearrangement links TRBV10-1 to TRBJ1-2; weak D call: TRBD1 (5 bases). V was trimmed by 3 bases and J by 7 bases, leaving 21 bases between them. The CDR3 has 16 residues. Looked up from germline, CDR1 is WNHNN and CDR2 is SYGVQD (reference sequence). In DNA, the CDR3 is TGCGCCAGCAGTGACCGCTATGGGGGGGATTACTCTGGCTACACCTTC. Protein product: CASSDRYGGDYSGYTF.

The chain recombines TRBV4-1 with TRBJ1-5; D is uncertain. This CDR3 is built from 16 residues. The germline V gene has CDR1 MGHRA and CDR2 YSYEKL. V was pared by 4 bases and J by 0 bases, with 13 bases between. This chain's CDR3 is CASSPTRGSSNQPQHF. The CDR3 DNA sequence: TGCGCCAGCAGCCCTACGCGGGGTTCTAGCAATCAGCCCCAGCATTTT.

The CDR3, as DNA: TGTGCCAGCTCAGTCGGACAGGGTAGGGAGACCCAGTACTTC. The encoded protein is CASSVGQGRETQYF. The chain carries TRBV18 and TRBJ2-5; 8 bases are shared with TRBD1. With 5 bases clipped from V and 5 bases from J, the junction kept 7 bases outside the gene matches. Germline V gene lookup returns CDR1 KGHSH and CDR2 LQKENI. This CDR3 region has 14 residues.

The chain joins TRBV28 to TRBJ2-2, with D tentatively TRBD2 (5 bases). Per germline, CDR1 MDHEN and CDR2 SYDVKM. V was clipped by 7 bases and J by 2 bases, with 11 bases between them. CDR3 length: 14 residues. Here the CDR3 DNA reads TGTGCCAGCACTACGGGGTTCAACACCGGGGAGCTGTTTTTT. This gives the protein CASTTGFNTGELFF.

The rearrangement links TRBV13 to TRBJ2-2; 11 bases fit TRBD1. Germline CDR1 and CDR2: PRHDT and FYEKMQ (reference sequence). The CDR3 is 16 amino acids. V shed 6 bases and J 6 bases; nucleotides not matched to a gene: 9. CDR3 in amino acids: CASSFRRDRGSGELFF. The CDR3 coding sequence is TGTGCCAGCAGTTTCCGCCGGGACAGGGGGTCCGGGGAGCTGTTTTTT.